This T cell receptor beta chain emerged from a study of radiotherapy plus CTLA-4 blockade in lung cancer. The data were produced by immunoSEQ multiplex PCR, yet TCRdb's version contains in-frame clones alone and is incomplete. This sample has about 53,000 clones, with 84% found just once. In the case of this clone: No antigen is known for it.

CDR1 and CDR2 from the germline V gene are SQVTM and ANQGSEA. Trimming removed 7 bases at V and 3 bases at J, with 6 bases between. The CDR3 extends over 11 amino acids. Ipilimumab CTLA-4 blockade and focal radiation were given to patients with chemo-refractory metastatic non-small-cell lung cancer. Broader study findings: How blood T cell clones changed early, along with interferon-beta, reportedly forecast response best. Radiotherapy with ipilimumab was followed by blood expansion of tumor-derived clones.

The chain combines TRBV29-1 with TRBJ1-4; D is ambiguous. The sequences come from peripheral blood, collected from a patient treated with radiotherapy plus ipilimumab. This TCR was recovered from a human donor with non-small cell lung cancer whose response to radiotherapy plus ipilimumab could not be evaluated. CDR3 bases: TGCAGCGCCTCGGCTAATGAAAAACTGTTTTTT. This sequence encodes CSASANEKLFF.